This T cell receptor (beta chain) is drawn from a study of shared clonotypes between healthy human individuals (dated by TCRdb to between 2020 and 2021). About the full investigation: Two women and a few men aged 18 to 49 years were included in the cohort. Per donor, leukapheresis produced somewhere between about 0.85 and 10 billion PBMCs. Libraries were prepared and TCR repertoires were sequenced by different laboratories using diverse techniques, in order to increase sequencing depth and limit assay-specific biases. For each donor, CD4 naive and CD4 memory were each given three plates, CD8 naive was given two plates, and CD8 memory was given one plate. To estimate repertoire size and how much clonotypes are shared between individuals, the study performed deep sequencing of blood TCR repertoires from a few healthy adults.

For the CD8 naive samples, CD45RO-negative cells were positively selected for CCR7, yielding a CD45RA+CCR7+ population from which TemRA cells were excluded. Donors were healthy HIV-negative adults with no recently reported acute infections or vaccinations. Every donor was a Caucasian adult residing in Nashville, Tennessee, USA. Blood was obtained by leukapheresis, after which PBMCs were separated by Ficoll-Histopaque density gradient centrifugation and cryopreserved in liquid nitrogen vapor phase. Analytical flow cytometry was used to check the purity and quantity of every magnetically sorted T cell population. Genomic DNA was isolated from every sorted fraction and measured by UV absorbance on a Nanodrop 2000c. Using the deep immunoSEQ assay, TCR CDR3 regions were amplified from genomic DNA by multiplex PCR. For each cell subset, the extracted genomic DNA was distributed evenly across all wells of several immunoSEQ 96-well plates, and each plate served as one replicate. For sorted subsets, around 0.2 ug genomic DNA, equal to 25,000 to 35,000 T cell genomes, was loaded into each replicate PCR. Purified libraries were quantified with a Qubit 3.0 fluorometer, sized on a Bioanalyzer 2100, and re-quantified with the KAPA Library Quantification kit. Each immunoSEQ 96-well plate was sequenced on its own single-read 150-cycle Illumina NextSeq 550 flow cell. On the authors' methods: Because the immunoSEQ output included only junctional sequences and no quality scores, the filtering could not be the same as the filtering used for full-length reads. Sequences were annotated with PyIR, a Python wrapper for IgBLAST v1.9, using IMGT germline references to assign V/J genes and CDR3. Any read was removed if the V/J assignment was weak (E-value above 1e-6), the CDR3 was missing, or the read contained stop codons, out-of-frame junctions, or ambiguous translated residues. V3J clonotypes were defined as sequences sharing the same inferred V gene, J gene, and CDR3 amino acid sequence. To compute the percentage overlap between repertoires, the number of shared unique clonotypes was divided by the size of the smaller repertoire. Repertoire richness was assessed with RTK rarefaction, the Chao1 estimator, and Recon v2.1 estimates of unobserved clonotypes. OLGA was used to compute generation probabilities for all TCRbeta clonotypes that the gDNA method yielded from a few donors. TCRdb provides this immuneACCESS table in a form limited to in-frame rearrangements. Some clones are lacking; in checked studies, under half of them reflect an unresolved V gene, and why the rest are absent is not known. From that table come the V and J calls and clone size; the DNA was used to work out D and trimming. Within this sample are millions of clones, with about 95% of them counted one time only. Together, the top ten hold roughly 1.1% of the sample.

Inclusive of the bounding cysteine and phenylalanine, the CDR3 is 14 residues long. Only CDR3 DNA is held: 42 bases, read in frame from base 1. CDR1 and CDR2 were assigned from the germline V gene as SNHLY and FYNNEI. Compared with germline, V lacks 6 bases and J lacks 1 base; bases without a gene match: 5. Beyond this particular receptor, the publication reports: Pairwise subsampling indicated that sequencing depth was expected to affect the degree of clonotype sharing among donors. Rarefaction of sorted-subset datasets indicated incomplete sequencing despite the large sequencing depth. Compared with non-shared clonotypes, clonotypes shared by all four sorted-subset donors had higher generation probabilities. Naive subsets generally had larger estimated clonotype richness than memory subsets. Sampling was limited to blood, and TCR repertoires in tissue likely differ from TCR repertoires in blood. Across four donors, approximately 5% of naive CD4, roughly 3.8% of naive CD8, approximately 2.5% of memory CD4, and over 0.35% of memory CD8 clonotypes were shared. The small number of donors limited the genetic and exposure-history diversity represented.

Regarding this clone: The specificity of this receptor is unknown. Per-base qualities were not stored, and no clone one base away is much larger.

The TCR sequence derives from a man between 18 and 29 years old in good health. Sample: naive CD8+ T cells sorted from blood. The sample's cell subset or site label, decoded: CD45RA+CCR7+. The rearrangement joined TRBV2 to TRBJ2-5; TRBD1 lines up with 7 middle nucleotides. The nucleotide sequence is TGTGCCAGCAGCGCGACAGGGCTCCAAGAGACCCAGTACTTC. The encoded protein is CASSATGLQETQYF.